Following are 3 T cell receptor beta chains from one sample sequenced in a study of cytomegalovirus exposure and HLA in healthy donors. Vbeta (60) and Jbeta (13) primers were used in the PCR. The repertoire was sequenced with immunoSEQ multiplex PCR; TCRdb's copy has only in-frame clones and lacks some. The sample holds around 110,000 clones, over 75% seen once. The specimen sequenced was PBMCs. These receptors were collected from a man aged 60 to 75 in good health and CMV-seronegative.

The V and J genes are TRBV18 and TRBJ2-1; TRBD2 aligns across 7 bases. Germline values: CDR1 KGHSH, CDR2 LQKENI. The CDR3 runs to 15 residues. Trimming took 3 bases from V and 1 from J; bases not matched to a gene: 3. CDR3 DNA sequence: TGTGCCAGCTCACCGGGAGGGGATTCCTACAATGAGCAGTTCTTC. This encodes CASSPGGDSYNEQFF.

The V call is TRBV4-3, the J call TRBJ2-6; D not certain. Trimming removed 3 bases from V and 0 bases from J, with 15 bases in between. In germline, CDR1 is LGHNA, CDR2 YSLEER. The CDR3 loop spans 18 amino acids. This CDR3 reads CASSHQHKTGSGANVLTF. The CDR3 DNA is TGCGCCAGCAGCCACCAGCACAAGACGGGCTCTGGGGCCAACGTCCTGACTTTC.

The chain joins TRBV6-5 to TRBJ2-7; 9 bases are shared with TRBD2. CDR3 length: 12 amino acids. In germline, CDR1 is MNHEY, CDR2 SVGAGI. In nucleotides, the CDR3 is TGTGCTGCGGGGGGGCCCTCCTACGAGCAGTACGTC. As protein: CAAGGPSYEQYV.